This TCR beta chain was recorded in a study of T cell responses to AZD1222 COVID-19 vaccine (TCRdb year 2021). Turning to the overall study: AZD1222 recipients given second doses at about 4 weeks or at about 12 weeks were pooled, since spike-specific TCR depth and breadth were not found to differ between the two schedules. A total of approximately 230 trial participants underwent TCR sequencing, of whom around 200 received two doses of AZD1222 and around 26 received two doses of the MenACWY control vaccine. Trial participants were enrolled by age into subgroups of 18-55, 56-69 and 70-plus years, and around 150, 29 and 61 TCR-sequenced participants, respectively, were included in these subgroups.

What the research found in general, with its limitations: Reportedly, almost half of the unique spike-specific TCRs recognized epitopes lying outside the regions that are mutated in the B.1.351 and B.1.1.7 variants. Conclusions about previously exposed vaccinees are limited, since just a handful of AZD1222 recipients were seropositive for SARS-CoV-2 at baseline. The vaccine-associated CD4 TCRs covered the entire spike protein, and the dominant responses fell in regions 160-218 and 743-854. A significant rise in spike-specific TCR breadth and depth was observed after two AZD1222 doses relative to day 0 and relative to MenACWY recipients. Because no day 14 peak-response samples were available, the repertoires could be characterized only after the peak T cell response. In the small 56-69-year group, the increase in depth fell short of significance, most likely because of low power. Most participants were white British and females outnumbered males, and the authors suggested that clonal diversity may have been underestimated.

The CDR3 regions of human TCRbeta chains were subjected to immunosequencing. The authors' analysis ran thus. Repertoire TCRs were checked for matches against a reference library of SARS-CoV-2-specific TCRs that had been generated using the MIRA antigen-specificity platform. Breadth was defined as the fraction of unique TCRs that were SARS-CoV-2-associated, and depth was defined as the fraction of total T cells that were SARS-CoV-2-associated. Using the MIRA data, each spike-specific TCR was assigned both to the spike region to which the TCR was reactive and to a CD4 or CD8 class. Log10-transformed breadth and depth values were compared by one-way ANOVA with Sidak's multiple comparisons tests. The immuneACCESS repertoire file appears here via TCRdb, limited to in-frame rearrangements. These files lack a portion of the clones; in checked studies, under half of the deficit traces to unresolved V genes, and the cause of the others is not known. Clone size and V and J calls were adopted from that table, with D and trimming inferred from the DNA. The sample yields 53,000 or so clones; approximately 84% were counted once. The leading ten clones occupy over 25% of the sample.

With regard to this clone: Its antigen is unknown. No per-base quality is available; no much larger clone lies one base away.

In the paper's terms, the time point label means: baseline before first vaccination. Samples from vaccinated people were obtained from the UK trials COV001 and COV002, which included a single-blind randomized controlled phase 2/3 trial of AZD1222 (ChAdOx1 nCoV-19) in healthy adults. For TCRbeta chain sequencing, PBMC samples were collected from trial participants at day 0 and at day 28 after the second dose. This TCR was recovered from an adult in good health. This specimen was peripheral blood, taken on day 0 of AZD1222 vaccination.

The CDR3 region: CASSQDLTGGGYTF. The DNA sequence follows: TGTGCCAGCAGCCAAGATTTGACTGGTGGGGGCTACACCTTC. The receptor chain draws on TRBV3-1 (or the pseudogene TRBV3-2) and TRBJ1-2, with the D gene call left open. Spanning cysteine to phenylalanine, the CDR3 consists of 14 amino acids. Of the read, only the CDR3 DNA is kept; its 42 bases are in frame from base 1. The germline V gene encodes CDR1 LGHDT and CDR2 YNNKEL (reference sequence). V lost 0 bases and J lost 8 bases; the stretch between them is 13 bases long.